This TCR beta chain emerged from a study of human T cells and chemical hapten exposure. Overall study: Small differences in pooled library volume mainly drove the variation in TCR yields per sample.

This clonotype turned up a few times. Its antigen is unidentified. In the authors' workflow: TCR counts had a median of about 99,000 per sample and spanned 23,224 to 690,600. TCRdb called the 5' RACE reads again in MiXCR, with one record for every CDR3 protein. The V and J calls, along with clone size, are taken from TCRdb and not from the paper's own processing. The sample has 110,000 or so distinct CDR3 sequences, around a fifth seen once. Total RNA came from unfractionated whole blood. Overall study results and limits: Those TCRs sitting above 1 in 1000 frequency stayed the same with DPC sensitization.

The V and J ends lost 1 base and 2 bases respectively, with 6 bases between them. CDR1 SEHNR and CDR2 FQNEAQ come from the germline V gene (reference sequence). CDR3 size: 14 residues. The rearrangement links TRBV7-9 to TRBJ1-3, with D unresolved. The receptor comes from a human donor in good health. The CDR3, as DNA: TGTGCCAGCAGCTTAGGGCAGACTGGAAACACCATATATTTT. Amino acids: CASSLGQTGNTIYF.